This is a list of T cell receptor beta chains from one sample in a study of early T cells in non-severe SARS-CoV-2 infection. TCRdb reanalysed the 5' RACE reads using MiXCR and keeps one entry per CDR3 protein. The table shows around 100,000 distinct CDR3 sequences, with around 17% occurring only once. Input material: whole blood. These receptors were taken from an adult who was a healthcare worker with PCR-confirmed SARS-CoV-2 infection or an uninfected control (not recorded which). Each CDR3 is given with its conserved first and last residue. A D gene is named only where the DNA matches it firmly. Rows may omit the clone size; those that give it use once, few, many or a size class.

size: few
V: TRBV27
J: TRBJ2-1
D: TRBD2
CDR3: CASSGLAGNNEQFF

size: .
V: TRBV5-4
J: TRBJ2-3
D: TRBD2
CDR3: CASSLMVAGVTDTQYF

size: few
V: TRBV27
J: TRBJ1-1
D: .
CDR3: CASSPSSGRGTEAFF

size: many
V: TRBV6-1
J: TRBJ1-1
D: .
CDR3: CASSVSVRGGTEAFF

size: few
V: TRBV27
J: TRBJ2-1
D: .
CDR3: CASSQNGRDNEQFF

size: many
V: TRBV4-3
J: TRBJ1-1
D: TRBD1
CDR3: CASSQDAGGNTEAFF

size: many
V: TRBV20-1
J: TRBJ2-7
D: TRBD2
CDR3: CSARDAAGGKYEQYF

size: .
V: TRBV10-1
J: TRBJ1-1
D: .
CDR3: CASSESAGNAEAFF

size: few
V: TRBV20-1
J: TRBJ2-5
D: .
CDR3: CSAHSVGRGAETQYF

size: few
V: TRBV29-1
J: TRBJ2-2
D: .
CDR3: CSVGGGHGELFF

size: few
V: TRBV18
J: TRBJ1-1
D: .
CDR3: CASSLRGRTEAFF

size: few
V: TRBV29-1
J: TRBJ2-1
D: TRBD2
CDR3: CSVPTLAGNYNEQFF

size: .
V: TRBV12-3/TRBV12-4
J: TRBJ2-7
D: .
CDR3: CASSLRFSEQYF

size: many
V: TRBV12-3/TRBV12-4
J: TRBJ2-7
D: .
CDR3: CASSYRGPYEQYF

size: .
V: TRBV28
J: TRBJ2-1
D: .
CDR3: CASFLSSYNEQFF

size: many
V: TRBV27
J: TRBJ2-4
D: .
CDR3: CASSSLGQLAKNIQYF

size: few
V: TRBV19
J: TRBJ2-7
D: TRBD1
CDR3: CASSRTGVVGEQYF

size: .
V: TRBV19
J: TRBJ1-5
D: .
CDR3: CASSTGDGVSNQPQHF

size: .
V: TRBV2
J: TRBJ1-1
D: .
CDR3: CASSEAGASQAFF

size: .
V: TRBV6-5
J: TRBJ1-2
D: TRBD1
CDR3: CASSLTGKGGYTF

size: few
V: TRBV5-4
J: TRBJ2-1
D: TRBD2
CDR3: CASRLAGSSYNEQFF

size: .
V: TRBV4-2
J: TRBJ2-5
D: .
CDR3: CASSQDEGTPRTQYF

size: .
V: TRBV7-8
J: TRBJ1-4
D: .
CDR3: CASSRGGTTNEKLFF

size: .
V: TRBV5-1
J: TRBJ2-5
D: TRBD1
CDR3: CASSSGQAIQETQYF

size: .
V: TRBV7-9
J: TRBJ2-3
D: TRBD2
CDR3: CASSFVAGLKGDTQYF

size: many
V: TRBV6-4
J: TRBJ2-1
D: .
CDR3: CASSDLAASSYNEQFF

size: .
V: TRBV29-1
J: TRBJ2-1
D: TRBD1
CDR3: CSMCRGQVASYNEQFF

size: few
V: TRBV11-2
J: TRBJ1-1
D: TRBD1
CDR3: CASSLGRGRNTEAFF

size: .
V: TRBV6-2/TRBV6-3
J: TRBJ2-1
D: TRBD2
CDR3: CASSSTSGRGAEQFF

size: many
V: TRBV20-1
J: TRBJ2-7
D: .
CDR3: CSARDRRRGTYEQYF

size: .
V: TRBV20-1
J: TRBJ2-7
D: TRBD1
CDR3: CSARDTRFERDRGLLTYEQYF

size: .
V: TRBV15
J: TRBJ2-3
D: .
CDR3: CATSRDRPTSTDTQYF

size: many
V: TRBV28
J: TRBJ1-2
D: .
CDR3: CASQGANYGYTF

size: .
V: TRBV29-1
J: TRBJ2-6
D: .
CDR3: CSVAGRSGANVLTF

size: .
V: TRBV6-5
J: TRBJ2-7
D: TRBD2
CDR3: CASSYRLAGGNEQYF

size: few
V: TRBV19
J: TRBJ1-5
D: .
CDR3: CASSIGAPANQPQHF

size: .
V: TRBV3-1
J: TRBJ2-7
D: .
CDR3: CASSKHYEQYF

size: few
V: TRBV2
J: TRBJ1-6
D: TRBD1
CDR3: CASSGGQGRNSPLHF

size: .
V: TRBV5-5
J: TRBJ2-2
D: .
CDR3: CASTITGNGELFF

size: .
V: TRBV7-6
J: TRBJ2-2
D: .
CDR3: CASSPRDFLNTGELFF

size: .
V: TRBV5-1
J: TRBJ1-6
D: TRBD1
CDR3: CASTDRGHSPLHF

size: few
V: TRBV6-5
J: TRBJ2-6
D: TRBD2
CDR3: CASSYPSGGTGANVLTF

size: .
V: TRBV4-1
J: TRBJ1-1
D: .
CDR3: CASSQDEGLPNTEAFF

size: .
V: TRBV11-2
J: TRBJ2-7
D: .
CDR3: CASSLPPGRGHEQYF

size: .
V: TRBV9
J: TRBJ1-1
D: .
CDR3: CASSPRWGNTEAFF

size: .
V: TRBV20-1
J: TRBJ2-7
D: .
CDR3: CSARDAAGRSYEQYF

size: .
V: TRBV14
J: TRBJ2-1
D: TRBD2
CDR3: CASSQGGAGGHLVNEQFF

size: .
V: TRBV7-2
J: TRBJ2-7
D: TRBD2
CDR3: CASSSGLASSYEQYF

size: few
V: TRBV29-1
J: TRBJ1-3
D: .
CDR3: CSVEGDTISGNTIYF

size: many
V: TRBV27
J: TRBJ2-1
D: TRBD2
CDR3: CASRLKGLAGGSYNEQFF

size: many
V: TRBV9
J: TRBJ2-7
D: TRBD1
CDR3: CASSVGGRGSYEQYF

size: few
V: TRBV6-5
J: TRBJ2-7
D: TRBD1
CDR3: CASSYYRDRAYEQYF

size: .
V: TRBV28
J: TRBJ2-4
D: .
CDR3: CASSRQISGLSQLAKNIQYF